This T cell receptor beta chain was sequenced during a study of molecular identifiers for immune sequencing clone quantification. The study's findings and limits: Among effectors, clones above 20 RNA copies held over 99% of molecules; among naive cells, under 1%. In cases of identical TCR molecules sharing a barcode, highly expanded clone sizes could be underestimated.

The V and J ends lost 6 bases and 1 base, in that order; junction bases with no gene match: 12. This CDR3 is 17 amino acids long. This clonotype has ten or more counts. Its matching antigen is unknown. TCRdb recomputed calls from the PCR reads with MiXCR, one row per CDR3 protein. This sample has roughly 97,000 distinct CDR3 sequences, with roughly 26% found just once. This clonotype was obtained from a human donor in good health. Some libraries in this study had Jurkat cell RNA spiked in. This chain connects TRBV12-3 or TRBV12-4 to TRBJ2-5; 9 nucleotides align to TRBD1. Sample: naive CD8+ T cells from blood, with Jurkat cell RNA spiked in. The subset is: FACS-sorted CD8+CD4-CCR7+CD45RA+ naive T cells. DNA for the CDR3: TGTGCCAGCAGCTTCTACCCCGGGACAGGGCTCCAAGAGACCCAGTACTTC. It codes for CASSFYPGTGLQETQYF.